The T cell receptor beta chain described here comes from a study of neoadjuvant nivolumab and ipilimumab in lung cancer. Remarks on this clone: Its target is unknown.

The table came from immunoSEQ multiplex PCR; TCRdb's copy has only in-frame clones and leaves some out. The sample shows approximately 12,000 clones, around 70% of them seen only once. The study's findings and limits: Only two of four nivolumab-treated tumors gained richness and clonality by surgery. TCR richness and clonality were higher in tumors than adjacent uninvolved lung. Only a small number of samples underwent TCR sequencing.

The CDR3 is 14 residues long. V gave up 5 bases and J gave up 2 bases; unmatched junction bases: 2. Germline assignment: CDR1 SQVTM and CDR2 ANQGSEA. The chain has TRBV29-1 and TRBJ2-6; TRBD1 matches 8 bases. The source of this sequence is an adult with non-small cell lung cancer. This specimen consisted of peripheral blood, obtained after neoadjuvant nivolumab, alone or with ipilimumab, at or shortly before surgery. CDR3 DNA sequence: TGCAGCGTTCTGGACAGGGCTGGGGCCAACGTCCTGACTTTC. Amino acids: CSVLDRAGANVLTF.